This T cell receptor beta chain was identified in a study of T cell repertoires in cytomegalovirus infection (dated by TCRdb to between 2018 and 2020). Regarding the study in general: Peptide stimulations targeted recently identified HLA-C-restricted CMV epitopes, whose presentation resists viral immunomodulation, together with well-studied HLA-B-restricted epitopes. The HLA type of each donor mattered for the analysis, because public TCR beta signatures pointed to carriage of CMV infection along with the matching HLA type. General conclusions and limits of the study: In both this cohort and an independent cohort of more than 350 donors, the cumulative frequency of public TCR beta family members distinguished carriers of CMV infection plus the relevant HLA type. The ex vivo response was dominated by HLA-C-restricted CMV-specific TCR beta clonotypes, which also provided the single most frequent clonotype in two of eight donors.

Explained via the paper, the treatment or condition label denotes: in vitro stimulation with specific CMV peptide epitopes to enrich CMV-specific T cells. TCRdb names Illumina HiSeq 1500 as the instrument used. Through fastp at Q25 and MiXCR, TCRdb rebuilt clones from the public reads, retaining in-frame beta chains. Duplicate CDR3 protein sequences are folded into a single record with the most common DNA and genes. The sample table records 700,000 to 950,000 distinct CDR3 sequences; around a third of these occur just once. The ten largest account for roughly an eighth of the sample. In regard to this clonotype: What antigen it recognizes has not been identified. There are no base qualities to consult, and no much larger clone falls within one base.

Cut back by 1 base and 3 bases, the V and J ends lie 12 bases apart. The CDR3 covers 15 residues, taking in both the cysteine and the phenylalanine. Only the CDR3 region is kept as DNA, spanning 45 bases read in frame from base 1. CDR1 MDHEN and CDR2 SYDVKM are derived from the germline V gene. The sequence derives from a human donor in good health (CMV status not recorded). Some clones in this sample may be carry-over from other donors' samples. The sequencing used cultured CD8+ T cells from PBMCs, collected from culture after CMV antigen stimulation. This chain is built from TRBV28 and TRBJ1-1; TRBD1 is perhaps the D gene, given 6 matching bases. The CDR3 corresponds to CASSLSITGYTEAFF. The DNA reads TGTGCCAGCAGTTTATCTATCACAGGGTACACTGAAGCTTTCTTT.